What follows are 7 T cell receptor beta chains derived from one specimen sequenced in a study of T-cell reconstitution after alpha-beta-depleted transplantation in children (TCRdb year 2016). Libraries were prepared through PCR. The instrument was an Illumina HiSeq 2500. TCR libraries were prepared with molecular barcoding, using unique molecular identifiers to normalize TCRbeta repertoire quantification. TCRdb reprocessing: public reads trimmed at Q25 with fastp, clones called with MiXCR, in-frame beta chains kept. Records with the same CDR3 protein are collapsed into one entry carrying the most frequent genes and DNA. In this sample the table shows some 830,000 distinct CDR3 sequences, around 15% of which occur a single time. About 4.6% of the sample goes to the ten largest clones. According to the study, the label for this sample's treatment or condition signals: allogeneic hematopoietic cell transplantation with graft depleted of TCRalphabeta T cells and CD19 B cells.

The source material was PBMCs, mostly from graft donor cells, sampled 360 days after TCRalphabeta/CD19-depleted stem cell transplant. These receptors were obtained from a male patient between 5 and 17 years old who had a stem cell transplant for acute lymphoblastic leukemia, so the T cells may come from the graft donor.

This clonotype was counted ten times or more. CDR3 protein: CAIGGGAVNEQYF. The CDR3 nucleotides read TGTGCCATAGGCGGGGGCGCGGTGAACGAGCAGTACTTC. This chain connects TRBV10-3 to TRBJ2-7; D perhaps matches TRBD2 (7 bases). In germline, CDR1 is ENHRY, CDR2 SYGVKD. The ends were cut back, 9 bases at V and 5 bases at J, with 17 bases in the middle. The CDR3 consists of 13 residues.

The sample holds a few counts of this clonotype. This rearrangement joins TRBV28 to TRBJ2-7; 9 bases align to TRBD2. Germline CDR1 and CDR2: MDHEN and SYDVKM. The CDR3 is made up of 19 amino acids. V shed 5 bases and J 2 bases; nucleotides not matched to a gene: 19. CDR3 sequence (DNA): TGTGCCAGCAGTCCCGGGACTAGCCGCGGGAACCCCCCCGCCTACGAGCAGTACTTC. It encodes CASSPGTSRGNPPAYEQYF.

The chain has TRBV27 and TRBJ2-7, with 8 bases lining up with TRBD2. Germline CDR1 reads MNHEY; CDR2 reads SMNVEV (reference sequence). This CDR3 region has 14 residues. V was pared by 10 bases and J by 5 bases, with 13 bases of the junction left unmatched. The CDR3 sequence: CATRGLASLHEQYF. The CDR3 DNA sequence: TGTGCCACCAGAGGACTAGCCTCACTCCACGAGCAGTACTTC.

This clonotype was detected only a few times. The rearrangement links TRBV6-1 to TRBJ2-7, with 7 nucleotides matching TRBD2. Germline V CDR1 and CDR2: MNHNS, SASEGT. CDR3 size: 14 residues. After removal of 6 bases from V and 7 bases from J, the junction contained 12 bases not matched to a gene. DNA for the CDR3: TGTGCCAGCAGGAACGAGCGGGGCACGGGAGAGCAGTACTTC. Translated, it gives CASRNERGTGEQYF.

The CDR3 reads CSVEVVGGSEQYF. As DNA, the CDR3 is TGCAGCGTTGAAGTGGTAGGAGGGTCCGAGCAGTACTTC. This chain joins TRBV29-1 and TRBJ2-7; tentative D call: TRBD2 (6 bases). The CDR3 loop spans 13 amino acids. Germline CDR1 and CDR2: SQVTM and ANQGSEA. V shed 1 base and J shed 6 bases, with 13 bases lying between them.

J is TRBJ1-5 and V is TRBV6-5; D may be TRBD1 (6 bases). Trimming shortened V by 0 bases and J by 6 bases, and 9 bases separated the two germline ends. The CDR3 covers 14 residues. The germline gives CDR1 MNHEY, CDR2 SVGAGI. CDR3 protein: CASSYSGGTQPQHF. The CDR3 coding sequence is TGTGCCAGCAGTTACTCAGGGGGTACTCAGCCCCAGCATTTT.

The table lists this clonotype with a few counts. The CDR3 protein is CASSPRVVSGSGYTF. DNA for the CDR3: TGTGCCAGCTCACCACGCGTCGTGTCAGGGTCGGGCTACACCTTC. This rearrangement joins TRBV18 to TRBJ1-2; weak D call: TRBD1 (5 bases). Germline V gene data show CDR1 as KGHSH and CDR2 as LQKENI. Trimming removed 1 base at V and 8 bases at J, with 17 bases between. The CDR3 covers 15 residues.